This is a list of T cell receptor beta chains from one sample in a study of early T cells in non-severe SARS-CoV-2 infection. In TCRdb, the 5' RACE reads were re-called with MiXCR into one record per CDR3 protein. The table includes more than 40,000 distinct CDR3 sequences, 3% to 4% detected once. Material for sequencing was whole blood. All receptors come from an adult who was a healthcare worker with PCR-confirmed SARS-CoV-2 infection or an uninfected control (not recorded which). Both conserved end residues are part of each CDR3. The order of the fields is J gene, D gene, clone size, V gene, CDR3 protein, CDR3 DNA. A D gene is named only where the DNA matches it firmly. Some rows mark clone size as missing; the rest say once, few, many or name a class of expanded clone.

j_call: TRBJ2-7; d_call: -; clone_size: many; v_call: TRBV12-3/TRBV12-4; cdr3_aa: CASSLGGNEQYF; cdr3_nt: TGTGCCAGCAGTTTAGGAGGGAACGAGCAGTACTTC
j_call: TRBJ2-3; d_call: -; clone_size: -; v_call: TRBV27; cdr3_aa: CASSLGAGSTDTQYF; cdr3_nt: TGTGCCAGCAGTTTAGGGGCAGGGAGCACAGATACGCAGTATTTT
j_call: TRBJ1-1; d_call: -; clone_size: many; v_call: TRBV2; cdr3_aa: CASSVTNGAEAFF; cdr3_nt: TGTGCCAGCAGTGTAACAAACGGCGCTGAAGCTTTCTTT
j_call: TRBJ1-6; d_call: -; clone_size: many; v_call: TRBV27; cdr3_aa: CASRTDSYNSPLHF; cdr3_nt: TGTGCCAGCCGAACGGACTCCTATAATTCACCCCTCCACTTT
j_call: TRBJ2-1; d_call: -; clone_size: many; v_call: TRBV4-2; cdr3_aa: CASSQRGASGGKNEQFF; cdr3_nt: TGTGCCAGCAGCCAAAGGGGGGCTAGCGGAGGAAAGAATGAGCAGTTCTTC
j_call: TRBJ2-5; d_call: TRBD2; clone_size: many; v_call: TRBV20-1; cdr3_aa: CSATKGLAGETQYF; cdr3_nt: TGCAGTGCTACCAAGGGACTAGCGGGAGAGACCCAGTACTTC
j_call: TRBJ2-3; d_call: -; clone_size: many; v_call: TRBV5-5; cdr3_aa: CASGPQILSTDTQYF; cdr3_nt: TGTGCCAGCGGTCCACAGATCCTTAGCACAGATACGCAGTATTTT
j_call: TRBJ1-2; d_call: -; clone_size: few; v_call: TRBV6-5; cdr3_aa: CASTRGIGTTINYGYTF; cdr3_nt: TGTGCCAGCACCCGCGGCATAGGGACGACTATTAACTATGGCTACACCTTC
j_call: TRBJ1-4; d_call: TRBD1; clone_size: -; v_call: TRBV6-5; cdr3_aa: CASSYRTGYEKLFF; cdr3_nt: TGTGCCAGCAGTTACAGGACAGGCTATGAAAAACTGTTTTTT
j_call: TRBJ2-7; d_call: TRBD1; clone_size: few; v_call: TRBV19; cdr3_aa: CASSIDLLGQAEQYF; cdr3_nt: TGTGCCAGTAGTATAGATCTATTGGGACAGGCCGAGCAGTACTTC
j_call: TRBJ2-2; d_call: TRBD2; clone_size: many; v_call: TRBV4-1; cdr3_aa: CASSQVAGVTGELFF; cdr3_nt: TGCGCCAGCAGCCAGGTAGCGGGAGTAACCGGGGAGCTGTTTTTT
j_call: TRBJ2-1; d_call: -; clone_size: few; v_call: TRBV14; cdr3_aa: CASSHERGGTDEQFF; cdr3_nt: TGTGCCAGCAGCCACGAGAGGGGGGGGACGGATGAGCAGTTCTTC
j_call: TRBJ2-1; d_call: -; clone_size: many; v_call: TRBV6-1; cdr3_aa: CASSFVDRDNEQFF; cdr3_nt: TGTGCCAGCAGTTTCGTGGACCGAGACAATGAGCAGTTCTTC
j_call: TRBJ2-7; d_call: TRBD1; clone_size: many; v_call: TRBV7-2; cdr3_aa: CASSSPGTGSSEQYF; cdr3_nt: TGTGCCAGCAGCTCTCCCGGGACAGGGTCTAGCGAGCAGTACTTC
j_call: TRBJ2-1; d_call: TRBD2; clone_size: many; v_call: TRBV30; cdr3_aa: CACSSGHYNEQFF; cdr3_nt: TGTGCCTGCTCTAGCGGCCACTACAATGAGCAGTTCTTC
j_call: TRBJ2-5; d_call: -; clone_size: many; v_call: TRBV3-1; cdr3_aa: CASSQPHAGPGEETQYF; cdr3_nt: TGTGCCAGCAGCCAACCCCATGCGGGACCAGGGGAAGAGACCCAGTACTTC
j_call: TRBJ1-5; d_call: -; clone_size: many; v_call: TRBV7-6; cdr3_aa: CASSLAGDQPQHF; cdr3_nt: TGTGCCAGCAGCTTAGCAGGGGATCAGCCCCAGCATTTT